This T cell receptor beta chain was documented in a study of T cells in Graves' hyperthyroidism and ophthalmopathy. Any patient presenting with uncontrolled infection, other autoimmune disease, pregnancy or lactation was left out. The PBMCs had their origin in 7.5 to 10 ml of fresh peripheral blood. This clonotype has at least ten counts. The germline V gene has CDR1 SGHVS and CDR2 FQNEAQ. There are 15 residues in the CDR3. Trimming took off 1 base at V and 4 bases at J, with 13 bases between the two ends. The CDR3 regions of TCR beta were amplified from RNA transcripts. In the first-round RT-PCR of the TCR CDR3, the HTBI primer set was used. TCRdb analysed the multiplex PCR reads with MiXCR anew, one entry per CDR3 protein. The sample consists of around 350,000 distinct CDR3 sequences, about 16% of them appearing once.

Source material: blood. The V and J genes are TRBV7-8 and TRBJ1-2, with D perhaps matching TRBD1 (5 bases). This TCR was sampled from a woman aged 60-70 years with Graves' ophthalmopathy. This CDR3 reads CASSLEHRSGYGYTF. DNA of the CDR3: TGTGCCAGCAGCTTAGAACACAGGTCCGGCTATGGCTACACCTTC.